This TCR beta chain was recovered during a study of response to subunit inactivated influenza vaccine. Study outcomes and limitations: Each seasonal flu vaccination may recruit only limited new T cells, authors suggested.

MiXCR was run by TCRdb on the RT-PCR reads, yielding one entry per CDR3 protein. This sample carries about 480,000 distinct CDR3 sequences, roughly 11% of them seen once, and the ten largest clones take about 12%. This clonotype has more than one count but fewer than ten. Antigen specificity is unknown. The receptor was derived from a man in his fifties who received an inactivated influenza vaccine. Sequenced material: PBMCs from blood, taken 40 to 50 days after vaccination.

The CDR3 spells CSALAGSAGFSDTQYF. CDR3 nucleotides: TGCAGTGCTCTCGCGGGGTCGGCCGGTTTCTCAGATACGCAGTATTTT. The V call is TRBV20-1, the J call TRBJ2-3; possible D gene TRBD2, 6 bases. The CDR3 sequence is 16 residues long. With 5 bases removed from V and 4 bases from J, the gap between germline ends came to 22 bases. Looked up from germline, CDR1 is DFQATT and CDR2 is SNEGSKA (reference sequence).